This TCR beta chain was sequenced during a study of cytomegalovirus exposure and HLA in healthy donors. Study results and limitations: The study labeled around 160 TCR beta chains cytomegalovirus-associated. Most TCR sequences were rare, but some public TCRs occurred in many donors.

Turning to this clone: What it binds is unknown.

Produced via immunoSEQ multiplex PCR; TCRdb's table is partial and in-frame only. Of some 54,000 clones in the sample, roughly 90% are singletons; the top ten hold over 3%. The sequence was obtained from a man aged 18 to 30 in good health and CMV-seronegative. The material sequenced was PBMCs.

The CDR3 nucleotides are TGTGCCAGCAGGCCCGGGACAGGGGTCTTAGGGGAGCTGTTTTTT. Its translation: CASRPGTGVLGELFF. This chain joins TRBV28 and TRBJ2-2; 10 nucleotides agree with TRBD1. V dropped 6 bases and J dropped 8; count of bases not matched to a gene: 9. Germline lookup yields CDR1 MDHEN and CDR2 SYDVKM. The CDR3 consists of 15 residues.